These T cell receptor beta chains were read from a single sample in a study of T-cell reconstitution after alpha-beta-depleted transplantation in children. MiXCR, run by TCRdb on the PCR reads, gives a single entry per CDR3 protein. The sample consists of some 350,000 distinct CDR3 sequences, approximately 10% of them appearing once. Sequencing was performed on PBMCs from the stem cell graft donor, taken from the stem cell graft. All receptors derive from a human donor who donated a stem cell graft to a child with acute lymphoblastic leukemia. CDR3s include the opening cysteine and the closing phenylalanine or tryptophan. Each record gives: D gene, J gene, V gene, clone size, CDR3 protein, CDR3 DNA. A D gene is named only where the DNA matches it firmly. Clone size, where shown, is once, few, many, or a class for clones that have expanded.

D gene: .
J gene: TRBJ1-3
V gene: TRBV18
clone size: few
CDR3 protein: CASSPPPGAGNTIYF
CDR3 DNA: TGTGCCAGCTCACCACCCCCTGGGGCTGGAAACACCATATATTTT

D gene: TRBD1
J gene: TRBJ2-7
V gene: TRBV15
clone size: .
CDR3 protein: CATGQGFSSYEQYF
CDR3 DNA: TGTGCCACCGGACAGGGCTTTAGCTCCTACGAGCAGTACTTC

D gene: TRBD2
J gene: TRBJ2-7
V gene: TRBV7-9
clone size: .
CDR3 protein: CATVTSGYEQYF
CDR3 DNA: TGTGCCACCGTGACTAGCGGCTACGAGCAGTACTTC

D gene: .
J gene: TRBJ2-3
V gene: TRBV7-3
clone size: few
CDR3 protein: CASSLTLASTDTQYF
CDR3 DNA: TGTGCCAGCAGCTTAACTCTAGCGAGCACAGATACGCAGTATTTT

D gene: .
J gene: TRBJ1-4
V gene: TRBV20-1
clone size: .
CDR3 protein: CSAGTGTSNTNEKLFF
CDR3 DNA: TGCAGTGCGGGAACCGGGACCTCCAATACTAATGAAAAACTGTTTTTT

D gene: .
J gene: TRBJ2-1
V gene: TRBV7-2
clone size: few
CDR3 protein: CASSSYPAYNEQFF
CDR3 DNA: TGTGCCAGCAGCTCCTACCCGGCATACAATGAGCAGTTCTTC

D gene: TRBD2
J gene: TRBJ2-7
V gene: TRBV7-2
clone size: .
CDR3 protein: CASSLSPGASGRMAGEQYF
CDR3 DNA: TGTGCCAGCAGCCTTAGCCCCGGCGCTAGCGGGAGGATGGCTGGCGAGCAGTACTTC

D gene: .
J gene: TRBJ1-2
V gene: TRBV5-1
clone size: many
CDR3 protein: CASSPQGSGYTF
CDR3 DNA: TGCGCCAGCAGCCCACAGGGTAGTGGCTACACCTTC

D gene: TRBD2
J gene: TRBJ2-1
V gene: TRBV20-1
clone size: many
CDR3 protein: CSAIRREGNEQFF
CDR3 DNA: TGCAGTGCTATTCGGCGGGAGGGGAATGAGCAGTTCTTC

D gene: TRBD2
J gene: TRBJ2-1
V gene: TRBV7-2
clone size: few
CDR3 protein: CASSWAGTSPSYEQFF
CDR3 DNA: TGTGCCAGCAGCTGGGCCGGGACTAGCCCTAGTTATGAGCAGTTCTTC

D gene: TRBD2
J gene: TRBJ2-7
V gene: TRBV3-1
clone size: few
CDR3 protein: CASSQGGQWHPGGASYEQYF
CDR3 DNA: TGTGCCAGCAGCCAAGGCGGACAGTGGCATCCCGGGGGGGCATCCTACGAGCAGTACTTC

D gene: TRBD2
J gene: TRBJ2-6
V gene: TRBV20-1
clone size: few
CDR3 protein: CSVAGTSVLSGANVLTF
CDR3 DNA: TGCAGTGTCGCCGGGACTAGCGTTCTCTCTGGGGCCAACGTCCTGACTTTC

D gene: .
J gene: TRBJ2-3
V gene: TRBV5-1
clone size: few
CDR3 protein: CASSLDSTSTDTQYF
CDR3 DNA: TGCGCCAGCAGTTTGGACAGTACCAGCACAGATACGCAGTATTTT

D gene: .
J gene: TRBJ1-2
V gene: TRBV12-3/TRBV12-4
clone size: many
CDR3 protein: CASSDNYGYTF
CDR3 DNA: TGTGCCAGCAGCGACAACTATGGCTACACCTTC

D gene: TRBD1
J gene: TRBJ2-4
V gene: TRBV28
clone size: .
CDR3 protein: CASSLSDRVKNIQYF
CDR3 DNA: TGTGCCAGCAGTTTATCCGACAGGGTCAAAAACATTCAGTACTTC

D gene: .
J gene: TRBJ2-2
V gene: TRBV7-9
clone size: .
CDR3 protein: CASSFGNRVTGELFF
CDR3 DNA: TGTGCCAGCAGCTTCGGGAACAGGGTCACCGGGGAGCTGTTTTTT

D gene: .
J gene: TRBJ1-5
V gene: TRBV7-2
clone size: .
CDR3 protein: CASSLLGASNQPQHF
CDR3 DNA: TGTGCCAGCAGCTTGCTGGGGGCTTCCAATCAGCCCCAGCATTTT

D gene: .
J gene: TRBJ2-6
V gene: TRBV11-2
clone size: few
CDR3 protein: CASSLAPGEAGANVLTF
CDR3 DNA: TGTGCCAGCAGCCTGGCCCCAGGGGAAGCTGGGGCCAACGTCCTGACTTTC

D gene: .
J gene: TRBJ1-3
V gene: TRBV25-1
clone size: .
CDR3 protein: CASSELGTDSGNTIYF
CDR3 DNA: TGTGCCAGCAGTGAATTGGGCACAGACTCTGGAAACACCATATATTTT

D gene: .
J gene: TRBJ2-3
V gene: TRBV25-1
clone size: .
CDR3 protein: CASVSDLLGTQYF
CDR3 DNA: TGTGCCAGCGTATCAGATCTACTTGGTACGCAGTATTTT

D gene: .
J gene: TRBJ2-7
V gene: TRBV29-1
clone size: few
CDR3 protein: CSVGQGFLHEQYF
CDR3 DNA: TGCAGCGTTGGTCAGGGCTTCCTACACGAGCAGTACTTC

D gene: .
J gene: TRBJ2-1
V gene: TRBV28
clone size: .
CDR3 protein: CASSFSRRDNYNEQFF
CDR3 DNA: TGTGCCAGCAGTTTCTCACGACGGGACAACTACAATGAGCAGTTCTTC

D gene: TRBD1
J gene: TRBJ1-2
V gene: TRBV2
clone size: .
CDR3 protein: CASFPGQGLPYGYTF
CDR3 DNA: TGTGCCAGCTTTCCGGGACAGGGGCTCCCCTATGGCTACACCTTC

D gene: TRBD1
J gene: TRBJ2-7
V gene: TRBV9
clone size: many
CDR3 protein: CASSVQWVQGASEQYF
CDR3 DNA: TGTGCCAGCAGCGTCCAGTGGGTACAGGGGGCCAGCGAGCAGTACTTC

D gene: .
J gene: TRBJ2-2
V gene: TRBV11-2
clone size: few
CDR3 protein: CASSLNGANTGELFF
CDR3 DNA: TGTGCCAGCAGCTTGAACGGCGCGAACACCGGGGAGCTGTTTTTT

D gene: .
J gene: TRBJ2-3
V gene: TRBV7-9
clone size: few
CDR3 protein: CASSLSGTTTDTQYF
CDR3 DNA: TGTGCCAGCAGCTTATCCGGGACGACCACAGATACGCAGTATTTT

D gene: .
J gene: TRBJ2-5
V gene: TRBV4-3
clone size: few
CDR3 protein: CASSQDAGAAETQYF
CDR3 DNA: TGCGCCAGCAGCCAAGATGCGGGGGCCGCAGAGACCCAGTACTTC

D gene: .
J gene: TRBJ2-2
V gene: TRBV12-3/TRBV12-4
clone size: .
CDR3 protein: CVSSAGIRTGELFF
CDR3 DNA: TGTGTCAGCTCCGCAGGGATTAGGACCGGGGAGCTGTTTTTT

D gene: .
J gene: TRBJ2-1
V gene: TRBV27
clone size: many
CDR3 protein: CASSFHNEQFF
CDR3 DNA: TGTGCCAGCAGCTTTCACAATGAGCAGTTCTTC

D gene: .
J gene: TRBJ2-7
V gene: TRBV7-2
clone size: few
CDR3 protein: CASSRRTGTLSSYEQYF
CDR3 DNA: TGTGCCAGCAGCCGAAGGACCGGGACTCTGAGCTCCTACGAGCAGTACTTC

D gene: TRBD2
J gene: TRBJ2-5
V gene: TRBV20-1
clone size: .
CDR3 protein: CSARELAGGQETQYF
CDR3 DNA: TGCAGTGCTAGAGAACTAGCGGGAGGCCAAGAGACCCAGTACTTC

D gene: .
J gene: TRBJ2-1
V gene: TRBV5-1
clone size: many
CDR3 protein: CASSLDRAGGEQFF
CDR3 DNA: TGCGCCAGCAGCTTGGATAGGGCCGGGGGTGAGCAGTTCTTC

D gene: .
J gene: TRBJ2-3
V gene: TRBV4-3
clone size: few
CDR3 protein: CASSQDLRSTDTQYF
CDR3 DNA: TGCGCCAGCAGCCAAGACTTACGGAGCACAGATACGCAGTATTTT

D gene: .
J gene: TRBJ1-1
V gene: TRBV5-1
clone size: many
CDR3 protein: CASSLGDRTNTEAFF
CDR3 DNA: TGCGCCAGCAGCTTGGGTGACAGGACGAACACTGAAGCTTTCTTT

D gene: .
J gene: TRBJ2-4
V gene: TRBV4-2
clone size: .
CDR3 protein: CASSQDQSVSKNIQYF
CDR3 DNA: TGTGCCAGCAGCCAAGATCAGAGTGTATCCAAAAACATTCAGTACTTC

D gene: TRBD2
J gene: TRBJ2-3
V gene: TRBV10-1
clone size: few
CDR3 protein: CASSEPSGTTDTQYF
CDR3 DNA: TGCGCCAGCAGTGAGCCTAGCGGGACCACAGATACGCAGTATTTT

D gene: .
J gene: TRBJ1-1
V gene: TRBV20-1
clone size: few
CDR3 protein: CSACPVNRPTSWCTEAFF
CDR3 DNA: TGCAGTGCTTGTCCAGTTAACCGACCTACATCTTGGTGTACTGAAGCTTTCTTT

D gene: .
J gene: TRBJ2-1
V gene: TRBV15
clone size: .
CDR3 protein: CATSTNYRASSYNEQFF
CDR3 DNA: TGTGCCACCAGCACCAATTACAGGGCCAGCTCCTACAATGAGCAGTTCTTC

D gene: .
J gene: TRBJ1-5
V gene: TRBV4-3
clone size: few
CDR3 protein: CASSQDRGRQPQHF
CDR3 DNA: TGCGCCAGCAGCCAAGACCGGGGAAGGCAGCCCCAGCATTTT

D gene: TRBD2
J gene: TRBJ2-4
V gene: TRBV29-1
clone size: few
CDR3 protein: CSCRSASGGIQYF
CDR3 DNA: TGCAGTTGTCGCTCGGCTAGCGGAGGTATTCAGTACTTC

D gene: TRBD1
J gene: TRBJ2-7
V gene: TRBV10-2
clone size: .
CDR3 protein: CASGQFAGTGSSEQYF
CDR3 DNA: TGCGCCAGCGGCCAGTTCGCCGGGACAGGGTCGTCCGAGCAGTACTTC

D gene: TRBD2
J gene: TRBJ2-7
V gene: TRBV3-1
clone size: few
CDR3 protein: CASSRSGRVYEQYF
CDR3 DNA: TGTGCCAGCAGCCGTAGCGGGAGGGTCTACGAGCAGTACTTC

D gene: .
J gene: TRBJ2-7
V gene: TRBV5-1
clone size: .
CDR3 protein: CASSPQGPSHEQYF
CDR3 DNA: TGCGCCAGCAGCCCACAGGGCCCCTCCCACGAGCAGTACTTC

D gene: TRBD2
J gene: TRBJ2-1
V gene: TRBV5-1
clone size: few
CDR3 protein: CASSEMTSGVYNEQFF
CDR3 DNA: TGCGCCAGCAGCGAAATGACTAGCGGGGTCTACAATGAGCAGTTCTTC

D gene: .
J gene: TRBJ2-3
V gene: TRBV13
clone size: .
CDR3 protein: CASSPTDREGGTDTQYF
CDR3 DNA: TGTGCCAGCAGCCCTACCGACAGGGAGGGAGGCACAGATACGCAGTATTTT

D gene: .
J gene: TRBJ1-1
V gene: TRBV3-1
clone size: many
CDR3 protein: CASSQVLEFSGTEAFF
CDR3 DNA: TGTGCCAGCAGCCAAGTTCTAGAGTTTAGTGGGACAGAAGCTTTCTTT

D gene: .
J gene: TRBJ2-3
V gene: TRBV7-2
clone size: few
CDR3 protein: CASSLDTPPDTQYF
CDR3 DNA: TGTGCCAGCAGCTTAGATACTCCCCCGGATACGCAGTATTTT